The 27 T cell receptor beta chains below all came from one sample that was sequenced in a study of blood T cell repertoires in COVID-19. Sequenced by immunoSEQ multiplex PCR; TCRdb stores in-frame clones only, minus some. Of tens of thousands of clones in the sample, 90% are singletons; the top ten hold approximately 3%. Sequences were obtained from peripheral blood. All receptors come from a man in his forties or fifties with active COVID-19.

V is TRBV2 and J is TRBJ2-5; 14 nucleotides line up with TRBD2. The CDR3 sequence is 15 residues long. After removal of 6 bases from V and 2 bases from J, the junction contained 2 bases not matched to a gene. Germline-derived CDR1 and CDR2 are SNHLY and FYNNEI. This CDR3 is CASRGTSGGQETQYF. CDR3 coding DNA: TGTGCCAGCAGGGGGACTAGCGGGGGACAAGAGACCCAGTACTTC.

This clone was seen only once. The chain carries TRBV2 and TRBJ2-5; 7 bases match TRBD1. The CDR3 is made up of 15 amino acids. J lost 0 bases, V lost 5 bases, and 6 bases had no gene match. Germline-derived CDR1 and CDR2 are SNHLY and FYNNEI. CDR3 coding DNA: TGTGCCAGCAGTCGCCGGGACAGCTACCAAGAGACCCAGTACTTC. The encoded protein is CASSRRDSYQETQYF.

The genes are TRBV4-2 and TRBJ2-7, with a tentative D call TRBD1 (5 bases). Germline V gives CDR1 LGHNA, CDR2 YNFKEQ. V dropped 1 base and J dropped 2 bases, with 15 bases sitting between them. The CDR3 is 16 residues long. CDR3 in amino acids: CASSQALADSAYEQYF. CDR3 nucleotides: TGTGCCAGCAGCCAAGCCCTCGCCGACAGCGCCTACGAGCAGTACTTC.

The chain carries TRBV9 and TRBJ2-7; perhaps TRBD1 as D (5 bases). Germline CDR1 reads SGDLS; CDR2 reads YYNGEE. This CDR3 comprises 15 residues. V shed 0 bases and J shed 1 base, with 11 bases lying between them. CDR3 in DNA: TGTGCCAGCAGCGTAGGGCAGGGTCCTTCCTACGAGCAGTACTTC. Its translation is CASSVGQGPSYEQYF. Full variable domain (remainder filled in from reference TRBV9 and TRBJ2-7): DSGVTQTPKHLITATGQRVTLRCSPRSGDLSVYWYQQSLDQGLQFLIQYYNGEERAKGNILERFSAQQFPDLHSELNLSSLELGDSALYFCASSVGQGPSYEQYFGPGTRLTVT.

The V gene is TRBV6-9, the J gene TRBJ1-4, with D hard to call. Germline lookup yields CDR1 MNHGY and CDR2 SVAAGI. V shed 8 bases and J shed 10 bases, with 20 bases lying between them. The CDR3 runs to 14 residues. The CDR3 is CASPSPGFKGKLFF. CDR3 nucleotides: TGTGCCAGCCCTAGCCCCGGGTTTAAGGGAAAACTGTTTTTT.

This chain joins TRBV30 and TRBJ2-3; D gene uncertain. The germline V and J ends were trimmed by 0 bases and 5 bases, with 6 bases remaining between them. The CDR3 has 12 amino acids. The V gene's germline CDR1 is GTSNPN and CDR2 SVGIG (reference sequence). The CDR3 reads CAWSVKRDTQYF. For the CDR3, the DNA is TGTGCCTGGAGTGTGAAGAGAGATACGCAGTATTTT.

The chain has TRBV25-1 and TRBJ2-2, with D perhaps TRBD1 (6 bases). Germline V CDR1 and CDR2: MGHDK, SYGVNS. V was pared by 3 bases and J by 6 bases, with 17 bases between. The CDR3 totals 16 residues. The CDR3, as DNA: TGTGCCAGCAGTGACAAACAGGGCGGATTCCCCGGGGAGCTGTTTTTT. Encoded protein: CASSDKQGGFPGELFF.

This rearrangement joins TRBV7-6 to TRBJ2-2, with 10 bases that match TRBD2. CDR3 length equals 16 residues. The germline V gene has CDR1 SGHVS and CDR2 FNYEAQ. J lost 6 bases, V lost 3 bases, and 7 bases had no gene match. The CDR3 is CASSFRLAGLAGELFF. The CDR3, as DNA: TGTGCCAGCAGCTTCCGACTAGCGGGCTTGGCCGGGGAGCTGTTTTTT.

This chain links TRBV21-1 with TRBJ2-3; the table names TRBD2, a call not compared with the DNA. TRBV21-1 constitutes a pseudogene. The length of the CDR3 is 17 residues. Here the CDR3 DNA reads TGTGCCAGCAGCAAAAACTCTAGCGGGGGACGAGCGGATACGCAGTATTTT. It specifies CASSKNSSGGRADTQYF.

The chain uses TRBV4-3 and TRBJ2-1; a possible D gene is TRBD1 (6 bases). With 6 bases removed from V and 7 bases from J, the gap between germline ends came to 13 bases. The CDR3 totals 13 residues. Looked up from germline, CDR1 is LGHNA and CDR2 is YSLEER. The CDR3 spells CASSTGQRNEQFF. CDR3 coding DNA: TGCGCCAGCAGTACAGGACAGAGGAATGAGCAGTTCTTC.

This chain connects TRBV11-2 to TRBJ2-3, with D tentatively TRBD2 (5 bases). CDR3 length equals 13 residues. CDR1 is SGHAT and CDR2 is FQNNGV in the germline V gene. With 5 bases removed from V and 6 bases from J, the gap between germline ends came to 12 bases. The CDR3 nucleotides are TGTGCCAGCAGCCGGCGGCGGGTGGATACGCAGTATTTT. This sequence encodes CASSRRRVDTQYF.

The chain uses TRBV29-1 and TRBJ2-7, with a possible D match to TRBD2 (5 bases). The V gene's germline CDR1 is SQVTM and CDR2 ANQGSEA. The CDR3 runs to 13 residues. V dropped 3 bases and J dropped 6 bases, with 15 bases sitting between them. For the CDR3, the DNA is TGCAGCGTTGATATTCGGGGATACGGCGAGCAGTACTTC. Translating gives CSVDIRGYGEQYF.

CDR3 protein: CSAYRAAEQYF. CDR3 bases: TGCAGTGCGTACAGGGCGGCCGAGCAGTACTTC. This chain uses TRBV20-1 with TRBJ2-7, with D maybe TRBD1 (6 bases). The CDR3 sequence is 11 residues long. Germline V lookup: CDR1 DFQATT, CDR2 SNEGSKA (reference sequence). Between the trimmed V and J ends, which lost 6 bases and 6 bases, there was a span of 12 bases.

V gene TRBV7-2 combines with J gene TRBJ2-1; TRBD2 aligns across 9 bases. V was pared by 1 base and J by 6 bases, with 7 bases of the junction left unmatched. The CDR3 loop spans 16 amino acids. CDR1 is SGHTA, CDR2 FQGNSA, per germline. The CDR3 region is CASSLEGSGGSNEQFF. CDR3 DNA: TGTGCCAGCAGCTTAGAGGGAAGCGGGGGGAGCAATGAGCAGTTCTTC.

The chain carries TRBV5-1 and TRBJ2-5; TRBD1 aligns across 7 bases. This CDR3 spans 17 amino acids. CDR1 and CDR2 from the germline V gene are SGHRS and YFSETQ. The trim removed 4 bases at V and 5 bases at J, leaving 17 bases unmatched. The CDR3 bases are TGCGCCAGCAGCCGAGGGACAGAGGGTAATCTAAGGGAGACCCAGTACTTC. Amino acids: CASSRGTEGNLRETQYF.

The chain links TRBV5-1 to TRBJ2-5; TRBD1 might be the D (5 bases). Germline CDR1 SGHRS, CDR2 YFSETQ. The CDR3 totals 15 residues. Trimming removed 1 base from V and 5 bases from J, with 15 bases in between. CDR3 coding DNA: TGCGCCAGCAGCTTGCAAGGGGCGAGAGAGGAGACCCAGTACTTC. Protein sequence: CASSLQGAREETQYF.

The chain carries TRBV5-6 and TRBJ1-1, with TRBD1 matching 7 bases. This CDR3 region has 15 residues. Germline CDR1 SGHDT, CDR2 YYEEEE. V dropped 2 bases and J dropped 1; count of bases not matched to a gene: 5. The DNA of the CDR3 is TGTGCCAGCAGCTTTTCTGACAGGGCGAACACTGAAGCTTTCTTT. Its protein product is CASSFSDRANTEAFF.

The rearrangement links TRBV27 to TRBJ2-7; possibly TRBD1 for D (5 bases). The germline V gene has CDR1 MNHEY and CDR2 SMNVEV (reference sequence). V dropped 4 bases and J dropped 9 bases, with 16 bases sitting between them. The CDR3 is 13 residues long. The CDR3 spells CASSSQGFVGQYF. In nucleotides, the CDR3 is TGTGCCAGCAGTTCGCAGGGTTTCGTCGGGCAGTACTTC.

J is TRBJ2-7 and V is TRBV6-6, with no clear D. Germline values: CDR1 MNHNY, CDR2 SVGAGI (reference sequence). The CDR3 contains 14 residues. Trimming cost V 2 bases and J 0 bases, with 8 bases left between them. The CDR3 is CASSYDSSSYEQYF. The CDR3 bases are TGTGCCAGCAGTTACGATAGTAGCTCCTACGAGCAGTACTTC.

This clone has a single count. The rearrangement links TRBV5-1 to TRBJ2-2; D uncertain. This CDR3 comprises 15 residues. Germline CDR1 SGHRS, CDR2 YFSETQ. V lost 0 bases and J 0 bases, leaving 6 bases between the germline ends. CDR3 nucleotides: TGCGCCAGCAGCTTGGGGCCAGCGAACACCGGGGAGCTGTTTTTT. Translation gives CASSLGPANTGELFF.

CDR3 sequence: CASGGGPNTGELFF. The CDR3 DNA follows: TGTGCCAGCGGAGGGGGCCCCAACACCGGGGAGCTGTTTTTT. V and J are TRBV7-3 and TRBJ2-2; a possible D gene is TRBD1 (7 bases). CDR3 length: 14 amino acids. CDR1 SGHTA and CDR2 FQGTGA come from the germline V gene. Trimming stripped 8 bases from V and 2 bases from J, with 12 bases between.

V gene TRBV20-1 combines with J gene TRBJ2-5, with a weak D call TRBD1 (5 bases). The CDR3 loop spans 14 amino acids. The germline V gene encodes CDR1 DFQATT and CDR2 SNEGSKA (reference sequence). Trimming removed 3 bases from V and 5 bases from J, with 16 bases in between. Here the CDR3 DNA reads TGCAGTGCTAGTACAGGCACTGATATGGAGACCCAGTACTTC. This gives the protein CSASTGTDMETQYF.

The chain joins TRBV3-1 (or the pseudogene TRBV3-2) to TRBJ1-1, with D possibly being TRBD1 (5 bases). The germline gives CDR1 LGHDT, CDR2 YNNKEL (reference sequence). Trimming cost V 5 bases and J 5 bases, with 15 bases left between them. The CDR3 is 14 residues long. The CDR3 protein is CASSNVRGRTEAFF. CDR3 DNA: TGTGCCAGCAGCAACGTGCGGGGACGGACTGAAGCTTTCTTT.

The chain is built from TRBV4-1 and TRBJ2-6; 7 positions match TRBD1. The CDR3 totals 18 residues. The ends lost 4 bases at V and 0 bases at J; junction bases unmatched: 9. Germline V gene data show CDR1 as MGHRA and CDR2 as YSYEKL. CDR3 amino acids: CASSRVTGRYSGANVLTF. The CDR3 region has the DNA TGCGCCAGCAGCCGAGTGACAGGGAGATACTCTGGGGCCAACGTCCTGACTTTC.

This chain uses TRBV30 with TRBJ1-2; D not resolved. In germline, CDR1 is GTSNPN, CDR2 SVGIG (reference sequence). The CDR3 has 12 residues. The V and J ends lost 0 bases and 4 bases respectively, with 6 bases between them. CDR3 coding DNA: TGTGCCTGGAGTGTAACAGTCTATGGCTACACCTTC. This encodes CAWSVTVYGYTF.

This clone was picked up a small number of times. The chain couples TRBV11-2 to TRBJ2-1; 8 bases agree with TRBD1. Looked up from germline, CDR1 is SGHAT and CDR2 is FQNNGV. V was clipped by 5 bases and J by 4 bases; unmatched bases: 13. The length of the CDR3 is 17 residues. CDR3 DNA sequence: TGTGCCAGCAGCCCCCAGGGGGGCAGGGGGCTATACAATGAGCAGTTCTTC. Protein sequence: CASSPQGGRGLYNEQFF.

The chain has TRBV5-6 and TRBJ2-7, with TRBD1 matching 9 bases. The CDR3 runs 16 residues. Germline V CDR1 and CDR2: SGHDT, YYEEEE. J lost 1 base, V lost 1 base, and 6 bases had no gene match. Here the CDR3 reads CASSLFGGTGSYEQYF. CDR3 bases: TGTGCCAGCAGCTTGTTTGGCGGGACAGGGTCCTACGAGCAGTACTTC. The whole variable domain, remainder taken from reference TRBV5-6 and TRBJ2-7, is DAGVTQSPTHLIKTRGQQVTLRCSPKSGHDTVSWYQQALGQGPQFIFQYYEEEERQRGNFPDRFSGHQFPNYSSELNVNALLLGDSALYLCASSLFGGTGSYEQYFGPGTRLTVT.